Listed here are 12 T cell receptor beta chains from one sample, sequenced in a study of OX40 agonist ivuxolimab in advanced cancers. Receptor libraries were prepared by the immunoSEQ multiplex PCR assay. TCRdb re-hosts the immuneACCESS table, in-frame sequences only. Its copies lack some clones; in the studies checked, an unresolved V gene accounts for under half of them, and the cause for the rest is not known. In all, the sample holds around 95,000 clones, and 85% to 95% of those were seen once. 0.54% of the sample lies in the top ten. Sample: CD4+ or CD8+ T cells sorted from blood, taken in a trial of the OX40 agonist ivuxolimab. Source of these receptors: an adult with an advanced solid tumor such as melanoma, head and neck, liver or kidney cancer.

V usage is TRBV29-1 and J usage is TRBJ2-2; D is uncertain. Germline lookup yields CDR1 SQVTM and CDR2 ANQGSEA. V lost 4 bases, J lost 1 base, and 10 bases lay in between. The CDR3 consists of 14 residues. CDR3: CSVVPVKNTGELFF. In DNA form, the CDR3 reads TGCAGCGTTGTTCCCGTCAAGAACACCGGGGAGCTGTTTTTT.

The J gene is TRBJ2-3, the V gene TRBV7-2; 8 nucleotides match TRBD2. The trim removed 4 bases at V and 2 bases at J, leaving 11 bases unmatched. Per the germline V gene, CDR1 is SGHTA and CDR2 is FQGNSA. This CDR3 comprises 17 residues. Here the CDR3 DNA reads TGTGCCAGCAGCTCCCTCGGGACTAGGAAAGCCACAGATACGCAGTATTTT. It encodes CASSSLGTRKATDTQYF.

The chain uses TRBV7-9 and TRBJ2-2; D not resolved. The CDR3 has 14 residues. Deletions cut 8 bases from V and 1 base from J, with 11 bases between. Germline-derived CDR1 and CDR2 are SEHNR and FQNEAQ (reference sequence). CDR3 sequence reads: CASHRLRNTGELFF. In DNA form, the CDR3 reads TGTGCCAGCCATCGGCTTAGGAACACCGGGGAGCTGTTTTTT. The full variable domain, in which reference TRBV7-9 and TRBJ2-2 provide the parts outside the CDR3, is DTGVSQNPRHKITKRGQNVTFRCDPISEHNRLYWYRQTLGQGPEFLTYFQNEAQLEKSRLLSDRFSAERPKGSFSTLEIQRTEQGDSAMYLCASHRLRNTGELFFGEGSRLTVL.

V is TRBV7-3 and J is TRBJ1-1; D is unclear. CDR1 is SGHTA and CDR2 is FQGTGA in the germline V gene. The V end lost 1 base, the J end lost 5 bases, and 8 bases lay between the germline ends. The CDR3 extends over 13 amino acids. In DNA, the CDR3 is TGTGCCAGCAGCTTAAGGGAGGGAACTGAAGCTTTCTTT. Its translation is CASSLREGTEAFF.

The gene calls are TRBV7-6 and TRBJ2-1; D gene unclear. Trimming removed 5 bases at V and 4 bases at J, with 9 bases between. CDR3 length: 13 amino acids. CDR1 is SGHVS, CDR2 FNYEAQ, per germline. The CDR3: CASSKDRYNEQFF. DNA of the CDR3: TGTGCCAGCAGCAAAGACCGATACAATGAGCAGTTCTTC.

The chain combines TRBV18 with TRBJ2-2, with 7 bases fitting TRBD1. Per the germline V gene, CDR1 is KGHSH and CDR2 is LQKENI. The CDR3 totals 18 residues. V gave up 2 bases and J gave up 2 bases; unmatched junction bases: 11. Written as DNA, the CDR3 is TGTGCCAGCTCACCAAGGAGAATCGGGACAGTTAACACCGGGGAGCTGTTTTTT. Translated, it gives CASSPRRIGTVNTGELFF.

The V call is TRBV4-2, the J call TRBJ2-7, with D tentatively TRBD1 or TRBD2 (5 bases each). Germline CDR1 and CDR2: LGHNA and YNFKEQ. The CDR3 consists of 12 residues. Trimming removed 6 bases at V and 5 bases at J, with 11 bases between. The CDR3 sequence is CASSRDGDEQYF. The CDR3 coding sequence is TGTGCCAGCAGTCGGGACGGCGACGAGCAGTACTTC.

This chain joins TRBV10-2 and TRBJ1-2; TRBD1 might be the D (5 bases). The germline gives CDR1 WSHSY, CDR2 SAAADI. The germline V and J ends were trimmed by 6 bases and 8 bases, with 28 bases remaining between them. The CDR3 sequence is 17 residues long. The CDR3 DNA reads as TGCGCCAGCAGGGATATGGACATCCTTCCAATTCCCACCGGCTACACCTTC. Translated, it gives CASRDMDILPIPTGYTF.

J is TRBJ2-7 and V is TRBV19; 11 nucleotides match TRBD2. The CDR3 contains 17 residues. Germline lookup yields CDR1 LNHDA and CDR2 SQIVND (reference sequence). Trimming cost V 5 bases and J 2 bases; bases outside gene matches: 11. CDR3 sequence: CASSAVFTSGSPYEQYF. As DNA, the CDR3 is TGTGCCAGTAGTGCCGTCTTCACTAGCGGGAGTCCCTACGAGCAGTACTTC.

The chain couples TRBV9 to TRBJ2-1, with 10 bases that match TRBD2. The CDR3 has 18 amino acids. Per germline, CDR1 SGDLS and CDR2 YYNGEE. V gave up 3 bases and J gave up 0 bases; unmatched junction bases: 9. The CDR3 DNA reads TGTGCCAGCAGCGCAGGGACTAGCGCAAAAAGCTCCTACAATGAGCAGTTCTTC. Protein: CASSAGTSAKSSYNEQFF.

This sequence joins TRBV29-1 and TRBJ1-2, with D unresolved. Trimming left V 0 bases short and J 0 bases short, with 14 bases between. Germline loops: CDR1 SQVTM, CDR2 ANQGSEA. The CDR3 sequence is 16 residues long. The DNA of the CDR3 is TGCAGCGTTGAAGATCTTATGAGGGCGACTAACTATGGCTACACCTTC. Protein: CSVEDLMRATNYGYTF.

The chain joins TRBV9 to TRBJ2-3; TRBD2 aligns across 11 bases. Per germline, CDR1 SGDLS and CDR2 YYNGEE. CDR3 length: 15 residues. V was clipped by 3 bases and J by 5 bases; unmatched bases: 5. The CDR3 loop is CASSDASGRLDTQYF. The CDR3 nucleotides are TGTGCCAGCAGCGACGCTAGCGGGAGGTTAGATACGCAGTATTTT.